This T cell receptor (beta chain) was observed in a study of Tregs in tolerant kidney transplant recipients. Whole-study results and caveats: Activated donor B cell expansion appeared to reveal the most relevant donor-specific TCRbeta repertoire.

The CDR3 has 16 amino acids. In germline, CDR1 is MNHEY, CDR2 SVGAGI. The V and J ends lost 2 bases and 6 bases, in that order; junction bases with no gene match: 7. Details on this clone: Its target is not known.

TCRdb keeps only in-frame clones here, not all; method: immunoSEQ multiplex PCR. The profile covers 90,000 or so clones, with over 85% appearing a single time and roughly 4.7% taken by the ten largest. The chain recombines TRBV6-5 with TRBJ2-4; 10 positions match TRBD1. The receptor was derived from a human donor in good health. Sequencing was performed on CD8+ T cells from blood. As DNA, the CDR3 is TGTGCCAGCAGTTACAAGACAGGGGGCGCCGGAAACATTCAGTACTTC. It is translated as CASSYKTGGAGNIQYF.